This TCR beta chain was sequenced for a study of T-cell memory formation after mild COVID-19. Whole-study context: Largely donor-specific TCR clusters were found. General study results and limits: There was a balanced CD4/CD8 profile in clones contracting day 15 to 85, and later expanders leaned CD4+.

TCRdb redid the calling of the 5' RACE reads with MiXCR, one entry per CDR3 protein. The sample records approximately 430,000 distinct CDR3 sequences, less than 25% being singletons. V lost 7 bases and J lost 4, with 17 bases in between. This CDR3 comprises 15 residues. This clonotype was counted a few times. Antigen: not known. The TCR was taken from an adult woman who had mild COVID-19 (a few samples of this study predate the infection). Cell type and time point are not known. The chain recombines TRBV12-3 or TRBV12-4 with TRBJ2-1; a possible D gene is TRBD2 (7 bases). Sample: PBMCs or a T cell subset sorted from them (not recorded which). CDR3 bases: TGTGCCAGCACGCCTAGGGGGGAGGGGTACAATGAGCAGTTCTTC. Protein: CASTPRGEGYNEQFF.